These 17 T cell receptor beta chains came from one sample sequenced in a study of blood T cells in healthy people across ages. Then a second PCR, running about 6 to 12 cycles, was carried out with a sample-barcoded 5' primer and a J-beta primer mix. One entry per CDR3 protein, called by TCRdb with MiXCR from the 5' RACE reads. This sample has about 1,000,000 distinct CDR3 sequences, with under 45% found just once. The sequenced sample was blood. Receptors were obtained from a woman aged 55-69 years in good health.

The chain links TRBV21-1 to TRBJ1-5. TRBV21-1 is described as a pseudogene. The CDR3 runs 16 residues. DNA of the CDR3: TGTGCCAGCAGCAAAGCTGGCGGAAATAGCAATCAGCCCCAGCATTTT. It is translated as CASSKAGGNSNQPQHF.

This sequence joins TRBV6-6 and TRBJ1-1; D is unresolved. V lost 2 bases and J 1 base, leaving 5 bases between the germline ends. CDR1 is MNHNY and CDR2 is SVGAGI in the germline V gene (reference sequence). The CDR3 sequence is 13 residues long. CDR3 in DNA: TGTGCCAGCAGTTACCTGTGGAACACTGAAGCTTTCTTT. Residues: CASSYLWNTEAFF.

V is TRBV9 and J is TRBJ2-5, with TRBD1 as a possible D gene (5 bases). Germline CDR1 reads SGDLS; CDR2 reads YYNGEE. This CDR3 contains 13 residues. Trimming stripped 6 bases from V and 2 bases from J, with 11 bases between. The CDR3: CASTQGTQETQYF. The DNA for the CDR3 is TGTGCCAGCACTCAGGGTACACAAGAGACCCAGTACTTC.

This sequence joins TRBV13 and TRBJ1-1; no clear D. Germline loops: CDR1 PRHDT, CDR2 FYEKMQ (reference sequence). Trimming took 5 bases from V and 6 from J, leaving 13 bases between them. The CDR3 covers 13 residues. CDR3 loop: CASSARPNAEAFF. The CDR3 DNA sequence: TGTGCCAGCAGCGCCCGTCCCAACGCTGAAGCTTTCTTT.

This clonotype has a handful of counts. The chain links TRBV5-1 to TRBJ1-2; possible D gene TRBD1, 5 bases. V was shortened by 7 bases and J by 3 bases, with 13 bases between the two germline ends. The CDR3 is 13 amino acids. CDR1 is SGHRS, CDR2 YFSETQ, per germline. The chain's CDR3 is CASRQGSDYGYTF. For the CDR3, the DNA is TGCGCCAGCCGTCAGGGAAGTGACTATGGCTACACCTTC.

The rearrangement links TRBV14 to TRBJ2-2; weak D call: TRBD2 (5 bases). The CDR3 is 17 residues long. Trimming cost V 0 bases and J 7 bases, with 18 bases left between them. Germline V gene lookup returns CDR1 SGHDN and CDR2 FVKESK. The CDR3 DNA follows: TGTGCCAGCAGCCAAGATCTGGCAGGCCTCGAGGGCGGGGAGCTGTTTTTT. Protein product: CASSQDLAGLEGGELFF. Full variable domain (outside the CDR3, taken from reference TRBV14 and TRBJ2-2): EAGVTQFPSHSVIEKGQTVTLRCDPISGHDNLYWYRRVMGKEIKFLLHFVKESKQDESGMPNNRFLAERTGGTYSTLKVQPAELEDSGVYFCASSQDLAGLEGGELFFGEGSRLTVL.

The chain uses TRBV12-3 or TRBV12-4 and TRBJ2-1, with 8 bases matching TRBD2. This CDR3 has 15 residues. The ends lost 7 bases at V and 2 bases at J; junction bases unmatched: 7. The CDR3 DNA is TGTGCCAGCACCTCCAGCGGGAGCACCTACAATGAGCAGTTCTTC. Translated: CASTSSGSTYNEQFF.

The chain uses TRBV5-1 and TRBJ1-1, with D unresolved. The V and J ends lost 5 bases and 6 bases respectively, with 17 bases between them. Germline V gene sequence: CDR1 SGHRS, CDR2 YFSETQ. This CDR3 region has 14 residues. CDR3 in DNA: TGCGCCAGCAGGTCCGACATCACCCGGGCTGAAGCTTTCTTT. Encoded protein: CASRSDITRAEAFF.

This clonotype was seen more than once but under ten times. The V gene is TRBV2, the J gene TRBJ2-3, with TRBD1 identical over 10 bases. V lost 4 bases and J lost 4; bases outside the gene matches: 5. There are 15 residues in the CDR3. Germline V gene lookup returns CDR1 SNHLY and CDR2 FYNNEI. DNA for the CDR3: TGTGCCAGCAGTGCGACAGGGGGCAGGGCAGATACGCAGTATTTT. The encoded protein is CASSATGGRADTQYF.

V usage is TRBV5-1 and J usage is TRBJ2-4; TRBD2 matches at 7 bases. Per germline, CDR1 SGHRS and CDR2 YFSETQ. With 4 bases clipped from V and 4 bases from J, the junction kept 8 bases outside the gene matches. This CDR3 comprises 15 residues. CDR3: CASSTTLAEKNIQYF. The DNA of the CDR3 is TGCGCCAGCAGCACCACTCTAGCGGAGAAAAACATTCAGTACTTC.

The rearrangement joins TRBV5-1 to TRBJ2-2; perhaps TRBD1 as D (6 bases). Germline V lookup: CDR1 SGHRS, CDR2 YFSETQ. Trimming cost V 7 bases and J 5 bases, with 12 bases left between them. The CDR3 covers 13 residues. The DNA of the CDR3 is TGCGCCAGCTCGGGCAGGGGTACCGGGGAGCTGTTTTTT. It encodes CASSGRGTGELFF.

The J gene is TRBJ2-7, the V gene TRBV20-1; D not certain. V shed 0 bases and J shed 0 bases, with 18 bases lying between them. Germline V gene lookup returns CDR1 DFQATT and CDR2 SNEGSKA (reference sequence). The CDR3 loop spans 17 amino acids. The CDR3 loop reads CSARDAGSPRSSYEQYF. CDR3 nucleotides: TGCAGTGCTAGAGACGCTGGCAGTCCTAGGAGCTCCTACGAGCAGTACTTC.

In this sample, this clonotype turned up a few times. The chain carries TRBV10-3 and TRBJ2-5; D might be TRBD1 (6 bases). From germline, CDR1 is ENHRY and CDR2 SYGVKD. V was trimmed by 3 bases and J by 1 base, leaving 12 bases between them. The CDR3 spans 15 residues. This chain's CDR3 is CAISDSGQLQETQYF. CDR3 coding DNA: TGTGCCATCAGTGACTCTGGACAGCTCCAAGAGACCCAGTACTTC.

The chain combines TRBV4-1 with TRBJ1-6; D possibly corresponds to TRBD1 (6 bases). Germline V gene sequence: CDR1 MGHRA, CDR2 YSYEKL. This CDR3 has 15 residues. Trimming took off 5 bases at V and 7 bases at J, with 15 bases between the two ends. CDR3 amino acids: CASSEAGGFNSPLHF. For the CDR3, the DNA is TGCGCCAGCAGCGAAGCGGGGGGCTTCAATTCACCCCTCCACTTT.

The V gene is TRBV2, the J gene TRBJ1-6, with D unresolved. CDR1 is SNHLY, CDR2 FYNNEI, per germline. Trimming took 4 bases from V and 4 from J, leaving 5 bases between them. This CDR3 is built from 13 residues. The CDR3 loop reads CASSVGYNSPLHF. For the CDR3, the DNA is TGTGCCAGCAGTGTAGGGTATAATTCACCCCTCCACTTT. Complete variable domain (other parts from reference TRBV2 and TRBJ1-6): EPEVTQTPSHQVTQMGQEVILRCVPISNHLYFYWYRQILGQKVEFLVSFYNNEISEKSEIFDDQFSVERPDGSNFTLKIRSTKLEDSAMYFCASSVGYNSPLHFGNGTRLTVT.

The chain joins TRBV27 to TRBJ2-1; D remains unclear. Germline V gene lookup returns CDR1 MNHEY and CDR2 SMNVEV (reference sequence). This CDR3 has 11 amino acids. V gave up 6 bases and J gave up 13 bases, with 13 bases separating them. The CDR3 spells CASSQGRSQFF. For the CDR3, the DNA is TGTGCCAGCAGCCAAGGAAGATCTCAGTTCTTC.

On this clonotype: Mismatch with germline at one junction end may stem from a read error. The chain joins TRBV13 to TRBJ2-7, with D tentatively TRBD1 (5 bases). The germline gives CDR1 PRHDT, CDR2 FYEKMQ (reference sequence). There are 16 residues in the CDR3. The CDR3: CASSLGPGMLSYERYF. In DNA form, the CDR3 reads TGTGCCAGCAGCTTAGGCCCAGGGATGCTCTCCTACGAGCGGTACTTC.